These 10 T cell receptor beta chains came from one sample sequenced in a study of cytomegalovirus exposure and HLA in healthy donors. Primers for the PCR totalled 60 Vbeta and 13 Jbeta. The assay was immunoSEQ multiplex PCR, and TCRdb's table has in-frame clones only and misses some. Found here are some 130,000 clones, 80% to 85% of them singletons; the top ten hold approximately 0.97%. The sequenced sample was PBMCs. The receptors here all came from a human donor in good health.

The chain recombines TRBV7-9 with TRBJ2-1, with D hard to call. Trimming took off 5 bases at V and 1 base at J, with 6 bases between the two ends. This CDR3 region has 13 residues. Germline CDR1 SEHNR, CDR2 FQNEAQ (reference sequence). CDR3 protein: CASSPSSYNEQFF. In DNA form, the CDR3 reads TGTGCCAGCAGCCCGAGTTCCTACAATGAGCAGTTCTTC.

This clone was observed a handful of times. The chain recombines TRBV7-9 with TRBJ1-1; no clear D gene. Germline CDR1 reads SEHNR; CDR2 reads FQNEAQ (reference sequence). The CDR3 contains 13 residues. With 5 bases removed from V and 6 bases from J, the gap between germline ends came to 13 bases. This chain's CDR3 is CASSPTWPAEAFF. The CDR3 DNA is TGTGCCAGCAGCCCCACCTGGCCAGCTGAAGCTTTCTTT.

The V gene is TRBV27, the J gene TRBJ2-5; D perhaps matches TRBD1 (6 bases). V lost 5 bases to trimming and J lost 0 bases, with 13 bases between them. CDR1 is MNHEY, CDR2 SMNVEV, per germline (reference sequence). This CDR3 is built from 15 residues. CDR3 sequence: CASSPGTPYQETQYF. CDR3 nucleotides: TGTGCCAGCAGTCCCGGGACACCGTACCAAGAGACCCAGTACTTC.

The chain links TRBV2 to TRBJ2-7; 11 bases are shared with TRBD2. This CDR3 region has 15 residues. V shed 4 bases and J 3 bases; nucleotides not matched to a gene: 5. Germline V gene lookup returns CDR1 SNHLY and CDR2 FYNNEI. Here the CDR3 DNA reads TGTGCCAGCAGTGGATTTGGGACTAGCGGCTACGAGCAGTACTTC. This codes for CASSGFGTSGYEQYF.

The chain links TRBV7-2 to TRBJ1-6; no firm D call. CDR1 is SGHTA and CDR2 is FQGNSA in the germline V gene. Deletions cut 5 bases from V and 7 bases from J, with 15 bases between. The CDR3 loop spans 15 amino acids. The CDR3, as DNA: TGTGCCAGCAGCCGCTTGACGACTCCCAATTCACCCCTCCACTTT. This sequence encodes CASSRLTTPNSPLHF.

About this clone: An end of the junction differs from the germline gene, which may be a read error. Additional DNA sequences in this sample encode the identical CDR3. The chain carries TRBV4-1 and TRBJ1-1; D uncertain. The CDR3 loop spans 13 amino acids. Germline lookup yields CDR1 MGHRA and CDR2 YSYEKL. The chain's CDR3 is CASSQITTTEAFF. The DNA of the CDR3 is TGCGCCAGCAGTCAAATTACTACTACTGAAGCTTTTTTT.

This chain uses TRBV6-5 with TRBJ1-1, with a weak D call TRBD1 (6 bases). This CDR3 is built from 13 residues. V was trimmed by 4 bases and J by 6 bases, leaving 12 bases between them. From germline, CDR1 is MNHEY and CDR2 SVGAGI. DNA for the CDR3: TGTGCCAGCAGTTTCACCAAGGGGGCTGAAGCTTTCTTT. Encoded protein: CASSFTKGAEAFF.

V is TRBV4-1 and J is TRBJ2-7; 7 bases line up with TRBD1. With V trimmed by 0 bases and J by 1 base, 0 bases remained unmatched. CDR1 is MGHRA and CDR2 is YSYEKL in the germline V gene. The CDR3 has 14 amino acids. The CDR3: CASSQDRGSYEQYF. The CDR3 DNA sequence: TGCGCCAGCAGCCAAGACAGGGGGTCCTACGAGCAGTACTTC.

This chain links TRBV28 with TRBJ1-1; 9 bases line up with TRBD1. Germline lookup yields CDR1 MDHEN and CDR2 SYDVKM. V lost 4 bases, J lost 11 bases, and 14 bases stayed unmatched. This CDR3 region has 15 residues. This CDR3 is CASSWGGTGRRLAFF. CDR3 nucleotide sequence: TGTGCCAGCAGTTGGGGGGGGACAGGGCGGCGACTGGCTTTCTTT.

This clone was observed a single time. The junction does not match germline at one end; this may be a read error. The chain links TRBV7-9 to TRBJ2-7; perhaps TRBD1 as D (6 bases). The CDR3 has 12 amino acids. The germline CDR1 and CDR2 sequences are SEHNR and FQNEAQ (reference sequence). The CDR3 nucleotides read TGTTCCAGCAGCTTGACAGGCGACGAGCAGTACTTC. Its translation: CSSSLTGDEQYF.